Listed here are 28 T cell receptor beta chains from one sample, sequenced in a study of regulatory T cells in long-lasting Graves disease. The time point: newly diagnosed GD, antithyroid drugs for less than 3 months. From RNA extracted from PBMCs, the TCR library was made. Sequencing libraries for TCR beta were prepared with iRepertoire HTBI primers and Arm-PCR of CDR3 regions. TCRdb re-called the multiplex PCR reads through MiXCR, storing one row per CDR3 protein. The data show about 440,000 distinct CDR3 sequences, with 14% to 15% seen just once and 16% held by the top ten. This same sample was also part of a study on T cells in Graves' hyperthyroidism and ophthalmopathy.

The specimen was peripheral blood mononuclear cells (PBMCs), collected at new diagnosis, from a patient treated with antithyroid drugs. The source is a woman in her twenties or thirties with Graves disease.

This clonotype turned up a few times. The CDR3 reads CASSLVASGATEAFF. The CDR3, as DNA: TGTGCCAGCAGCTTAGTAGCTTCAGGGGCCACTGAAGCTTTCTTT. The V gene is TRBV7-9, the J gene TRBJ1-1; D possibly corresponds to TRBD1 (6 bases). CDR3 length: 15 amino acids. CDR1 and CDR2 from the germline V gene are SEHNR and FQNEAQ (reference sequence). Trimming left V 1 base short and J 4 bases short, with 13 bases between.

The count of this clonotype is one. The CDR3 loop is CASSSLHGSGNTGELFF. CDR3 nucleotides: TGTGCCAGCAGTTCTTTACATGGTAGCGGAAACACCGGGGAGCTGTTTTTT. V and J are TRBV5-6 and TRBJ2-2, with a tentative D call TRBD2 (6 bases). The V gene lost 5 bases and the J gene lost 2 bases, with 19 bases spanning the gap. Germline lookup yields CDR1 SGHDT and CDR2 YYEEEE. The CDR3 is made up of 17 amino acids.

This clonotype was counted ten times or more. The chain recombines TRBV2 with TRBJ1-2; 11 nucleotides agree with TRBD1. With 6 bases clipped from V and 11 bases from J, the junction kept 8 bases outside the gene matches. The CDR3 is made up of 13 amino acids. From germline, CDR1 is SNHLY and CDR2 FYNNEI. CDR3 protein: CASRGQGGLGYTF. The DNA for the CDR3 is TGTGCCAGCAGGGGACAGGGGGGCCTGGGGTACACCTTC.

This clonotype has ten or more counts. The J gene is TRBJ2-1, the V gene TRBV7-9; TRBD2 aligns across 9 bases. The CDR3 length is 14 residues. With V trimmed by 3 bases and J by 3 bases, 0 bases remained unmatched. Germline CDR1 reads SEHNR; CDR2 reads FQNEAQ (reference sequence). The CDR3 sequence: CASSFSGSYNEQFF. For the CDR3, the DNA is TGTGCCAGCAGCTTTAGCGGGAGCTACAATGAGCAGTTCTTC.

This clonotype has a handful of counts. Since no conserved phenylalanine or tryptophan closes the CDR3, a read error is the likely cause. V and J are TRBV5-1 and TRBJ2-7; 13 bases are shared with TRBD2. The CDR3 extends over 17 amino acids. The germline CDR1 and CDR2 sequences are SGHRS and YFSETQ. With V trimmed by 4 bases and J by 2 bases, 9 bases remained unmatched. The CDR3: CASSHGTSGTLTYEQYL. CDR3 bases: TGCGCCAGCAGCCACGGGACTAGCGGGACCTTAACCTACGAGCAGTACCTC.

The chain has TRBV19 and TRBJ1-1; weak D call: TRBD1 (5 bases). CDR1 is LNHDA, CDR2 SQIVND, per germline (reference sequence). The CDR3 has 14 residues. The V gene lost 1 base and the J gene lost 7 bases, with 13 bases spanning the gap. The CDR3 DNA is TGTGCCAGTAGTATAGGACGGGGGTGGGGTGAAGCTTTCTTT. As protein: CASSIGRGWGEAFF.

This clonotype was detected ten times or more. The chain joins TRBV4-2 to TRBJ2-3; D unclear. Germline assignment: CDR1 LGHNA and CDR2 YNFKEQ. Trimming pared 1 base from V and 0 bases from J, leaving 5 bases between. The CDR3 consists of 14 residues. The CDR3 DNA reads as TGTGCCAGCAGCCAAGCGGTTAGCACAGATACGCAGTATTTT. Translation: CASSQAVSTDTQYF.

This clonotype was counted between two and nine times. The genes are TRBV29-1 and TRBJ2-1; D is undetermined. This CDR3 comprises 11 residues. Trimming shortened V by 3 bases and J by 5 bases, and 5 bases separated the two germline ends. The germline V gene has CDR1 SQVTM and CDR2 ANQGSEA. This CDR3 is CSVDENNEQFF. The CDR3 nucleotides are TGCAGCGTTGATGAGAACAATGAGCAGTTCTTC.

This clonotype came up many times. The chain joins TRBV2 to TRBJ2-7; 7 bases align to TRBD1. V gave up 2 bases and J gave up 0 bases; unmatched junction bases: 4. This CDR3 has 15 residues. Germline assignment: CDR1 SNHLY and CDR2 FYNNEI. The CDR3 here is CASSEYRGSSYEQYF. The CDR3 coding sequence is TGTGCCAGCAGTGAATACAGGGGAAGCTCCTACGAGCAGTACTTC.

This clonotype was detected many times. This rearrangement joins TRBV12-3 or TRBV12-4 to TRBJ1-5, with D hard to call. V lost 4 bases and J lost 4, with 8 bases in between. The CDR3 has 13 amino acids. CDR3 DNA sequence: TGTGCCAGCAGTTCGTCCCAGAATCAGCCCCAGCATTTT. This translates into CASSSSQNQPQHF.

This clonotype was counted at least ten times. This chain joins TRBV20-1 and TRBJ2-1; 7 bases map to TRBD2. CDR1 is DFQATT, CDR2 SNEGSKA, per germline (reference sequence). Germline trimming cut 2 bases from V and 3 bases from J; bases unmatched to any gene: 4. The CDR3 sequence is 14 residues long. The CDR3 region is CSARMGGSYNEQFF. The DNA for the CDR3 is TGCAGTGCTAGAATGGGCGGGAGCTACAATGAGCAGTTCTTC.

Concerning this clonotype itself: A much larger clone sits a single nucleotide away, making a read error possible. V and J are TRBV5-1 and TRBJ2-3; the match to TRBD2 covers 8 bases. CDR1 and CDR2 from the germline V gene are SGHRS and YFSETQ. The CDR3 length is 13 residues. The CDR3 reads CASTGGGTDAQYF. The CDR3 region has the DNA TGCGCCAGCACCGGGGGGGGCACAGATGCGCAGTATTTT.

The sample holds many counts of this clonotype. The J gene is TRBJ2-2, the V gene TRBV3-1, with a possible D match to TRBD1 (5 bases). Looked up from germline, CDR1 is LGHDT and CDR2 is YNNKEL (reference sequence). V lost 3 bases, J lost 6 bases, and 14 bases lay in between. The CDR3 spans 15 residues. The CDR3 DNA reads as TGTGCCAGCAGCCAGACATCAGGGTTCTCCGGGGAGCTGTTTTTT. It specifies CASSQTSGFSGELFF.

DNA of the CDR3: TGCGCCAGCAGCTTGGATGGGGGACTTAATCAGCCCCAGCATTTT. It yields the protein CASSLDGGLNQPQHF. V and J are TRBV5-1 and TRBJ1-5; possible D gene TRBD1, 5 bases. Trimming left V 0 bases short and J 4 bases short, with 11 bases between. The CDR3 runs to 15 residues. The germline gives CDR1 SGHRS, CDR2 YFSETQ.

This clonotype was seen more than once but under ten times. The gene calls are TRBV5-6 and TRBJ1-5; 7 bases map to TRBD1. The CDR3 is 17 residues long. Per the germline V gene, CDR1 is SGHDT and CDR2 is YYEEEE. The trim removed 1 base at V and 9 bases at J, leaving 16 bases unmatched. Here the CDR3 reads CASSLFRDSKGLGPQHF. In nucleotides, the CDR3 is TGTGCCAGCAGCTTGTTCCGGGACAGCAAAGGCCTTGGGCCCCAGCATTTT.

This clonotype was recorded at least ten times. The J gene is TRBJ2-7, the V gene TRBV19, with D perhaps assigned TRBD1 or TRBD2 (5 bases each). The germline V gene has CDR1 LNHDA and CDR2 SQIVND (reference sequence). The CDR3 covers 16 residues. The germline V and J ends were trimmed by 5 bases and 0 bases, with 17 bases remaining between them. CDR3: CASSSNRDGYSYEQYF. CDR3 nucleotide sequence: TGTGCCAGTAGTTCAAACCGGGACGGCTACTCCTACGAGCAGTACTTC.

The rearrangement uses TRBV19 and TRBJ2-5; D is ambiguous. Germline lookup yields CDR1 LNHDA and CDR2 SQIVND (reference sequence). V lost 1 base, J lost 2 bases, and 14 bases lay in between. The CDR3 loop spans 16 amino acids. The CDR3 region has the DNA TGTGCCAGTAGTATAGGCGTATGGAAGGTACAAGAGACCCAGTACTTC. Translated, it gives CASSIGVWKVQETQYF.

The sample holds a few counts of this clonotype. This chain uses TRBV30 with TRBJ1-2; the D gene is possibly TRBD1 (6 bases). Germline lookup yields CDR1 GTSNPN and CDR2 SVGIG (reference sequence). The CDR3 runs to 10 residues. With 5 bases removed from V and 13 bases from J, the gap between germline ends came to 14 bases. CDR3 coding DNA: TGTGCCTGGGGAGAGGTAGGGGGCACCTTC. Amino acid sequence: CAWGEVGGTF.

In this sample, this clonotype turned up a few times. This may stem from a read error, because a much larger clone lies one nucleotide away. This chain joins TRBV28 and TRBJ2-3; tentatively, D is TRBD2 (7 bases). This CDR3 contains 16 residues. CDR1 and CDR2 from the germline V gene are MDHEN and SYDVKM. The CDR3 DNA reads as TGTGCCAGCAGTTCCCAGGGGCGGGAGATGTCAGATACGCAGTGTTTT. This translates into CASSSQGREMSDTQCF.

This clonotype was seen ten or more times. CDR3 bases: TGTGCCACCAACGGCAGGGGAGGCAATGAGCAGTTCTTC. This gives the protein CATNGRGGNEQFF. This chain joins TRBV24-1 and TRBJ2-1; D is tentatively TRBD1 or TRBD2 (6 bases each). The CDR3 sequence is 13 residues long. Germline CDR1 KGHDR, CDR2 SFDVKD. Deletions cut 8 bases from V and 6 bases from J, with 13 bases between.

This chain connects TRBV7-9 to TRBJ1-2; 9 positions match TRBD1. The CDR3 length is 15 residues. J lost 5 bases, V lost 4 bases, and 8 bases had no gene match. From germline, CDR1 is SEHNR and CDR2 FQNEAQ (reference sequence). The CDR3, as DNA: TGTGCCAGCAGCTCGAAAGGGACAGGGTCTTATGGCTACACCTTC. It specifies CASSSKGTGSYGYTF.

This clonotype came up a few times. The CDR3, as DNA: TGTGCCATCAGTCCCGACACCAGACGCTCCTACGAGCAGTACTTC. The encoded protein is CAISPDTRRSYEQYF. This chain connects TRBV10-3 to TRBJ2-7; D gene ambiguous. This CDR3 is built from 15 residues. The germline V gene has CDR1 ENHRY and CDR2 SYGVKD. Trimming pared 5 bases from V and 0 bases from J, leaving 14 bases between.

This clonotype appeared a few times. The chain links TRBV18 to TRBJ2-1, with D perhaps matching TRBD2 (6 bases). The CDR3 spans 15 residues. Per germline, CDR1 KGHSH and CDR2 LQKENI. The V and J ends lost 3 bases and 7 bases respectively, with 16 bases between them. Written as DNA, the CDR3 is TGTGCCAGCTCACCCCCCACGGGAGTTTCTAATGAGCAGTTCTTC. This encodes CASSPPTGVSNEQFF.

In its sample, this clonotype was seen many times. The chain combines TRBV6-1 with TRBJ1-2, with D possibly being TRBD1 (5 bases). Germline V CDR1 and CDR2: MNHNS, SASEGT. V dropped 3 bases and J dropped 1 base, with 30 bases sitting between them. The CDR3 has 21 amino acids. CDR3 nucleotide sequence: TGTGCCAGCAGTGAGGGGGTCCCTAGGGCATCTACCGTTCCGTATAACTATGGCTACACCTTC. It encodes CASSEGVPRASTVPYNYGYTF.

The chain couples TRBV6-1 to TRBJ2-1; 8 bases fit TRBD1. Germline loops: CDR1 MNHNS, CDR2 SASEGT. The J segment lost 6 bases and the V segment lost 7 bases, leaving 2 bases of the junction unmatched. CDR3 size: 12 residues. Written as DNA, the CDR3 is TGTGCCAGCAATACAGGGGGCAATGAGCAGTTCTTC. Its protein product is CASNTGGNEQFF.

This chain uses TRBV19 with TRBJ2-3, with TRBD1 identical over 7 bases. Germline CDR1 is LNHDA and CDR2 is SQIVND (reference sequence). This CDR3 region has 15 residues. V lost 6 bases, J lost 5 bases, and 11 bases stayed unmatched. CDR3 protein: CASSKLQGVIDTQYF. The CDR3 DNA follows: TGTGCCAGTAGCAAACTCCAGGGGGTGATAGATACGCAGTATTTT.

This clonotype was recorded many times. The chain couples TRBV6-2 or TRBV6-3 to TRBJ2-1; 11 bases align to TRBD2. CDR1 and CDR2 (germline): MNHEY, SVGEGT. The CDR3 length is 12 residues. Unmatched junction bases numbered 3, after V lost 5 bases and J lost 12 bases. In DNA, the CDR3 is TGTGCCAGCAGTCAACTAGCGGGAGTGCAGTTCTTC. Protein product: CASSQLAGVQFF.

At least ten counts were recorded for this clonotype. The chain's CDR3 is CASSFGRNTEAFF. For the CDR3, the DNA is TGTGCCAGCAGCTTTGGAAGGAACACTGAAGCTTTCTTT. V is TRBV11-3 and J is TRBJ1-1, with D uncertain. Germline V CDR1 and CDR2: SGHNT, YENEEA. The ends were cut back, 3 bases at V and 1 base at J, with 6 bases in the middle. The length of the CDR3 is 13 residues. Supplemented by reference TRBV11-3 and TRBJ1-1, the full variable domain reads EAGVVQSPRYKIIEKKQPVAFWCNPISGHNTLYWYLQNLGQGPELLIRYENEEAVDDSQLPKDRFSAERLKGVDSTLKIQPAELGDSAVYLCASSFGRNTEAFFGQGTRLTVV.